This is a list of T cell receptor beta chains from one sample in a study of molecular identifiers for immune sequencing clone quantification. TCRdb used MiXCR to reprocess the PCR reads, holding one entry per CDR3 protein. The sample yields 350,000 or so distinct CDR3 sequences, 20% to 25% seen once. The specimen was naive CD8+ T cells from blood, with Jurkat cell RNA spiked in. The origin of the receptors is a human donor in good health. Some libraries in this study had Jurkat cell RNA spiked in. Both conserved end residues are part of each CDR3. Each record gives: CDR3 protein, CDR3 DNA, D gene, V gene, clone size, J gene. The D gene is left open where the match is weak. A row's size may be missing; if present it is once, few, many or a size class.

CDR3: CASSVPEEQYF; DNA: TGTGCCAGCAGCGTCCCAGAGGAGCAGTACTTC; D: -; V: TRBV9; size: many; J: TRBJ2-7
CDR3: CASSQDRDDYTF; DNA: TGTGCCAGCAGCCAAGATAGGGATGACTACACCTTC; D: -; V: TRBV3-1; size: many; J: TRBJ1-2
CDR3: CASTTSRQGQSEAFF; DNA: TGCGCCAGCACCACTTCTAGGCAGGGACAGAGTGAAGCTTTCTTT; D: TRBD1; V: TRBV5-1; size: many; J: TRBJ1-1
CDR3: CSARGLAGGPFGNEQFF; DNA: TGCAGTGCTAGAGGTCTAGCGGGGGGACCTTTCGGGAATGAGCAGTTCTTC; D: TRBD2; V: TRBV20-1; size: -; J: TRBJ2-1
CDR3: CASSQNWDEQYF; DNA: TGTGCCAGCAGCCAGAATTGGGACGAGCAGTACTTC; D: -; V: TRBV7-6; size: many; J: TRBJ2-7
CDR3: CASSLPDWPLNIQYF; DNA: TGCGCCAGCAGCTTACCCGATTGGCCCCTAAACATTCAGTACTTC; D: -; V: TRBV5-1; size: many; J: TRBJ2-4
CDR3: CASSQAGTGYEQFF; DNA: TGCGCCAGCAGCCAAGCCGGGACAGGGTACGAGCAGTTCTTC; D: TRBD1; V: TRBV4-1; size: many; J: TRBJ2-1
CDR3: CASSYDRGPQEQYF; DNA: TGTGCCAGCAGTTACGACAGGGGGCCGCAGGAGCAGTACTTC; D: TRBD1; V: TRBV6-2/TRBV6-3; size: few; J: TRBJ2-7
CDR3: CARSLRFGVQPQETQYF; DNA: TGTGCCCGCAGCTTACGGTTTGGCGTCCAACCCCAAGAGACCCAGTACTTC; D: -; V: TRBV7-2; size: -; J: TRBJ2-5
CDR3: CASTPLSGGRIGELFF; DNA: TGTGCCAGTACCCCCTTATCGGGCGGGAGAATCGGGGAGCTGTTTTTT; D: TRBD2; V: TRBV19; size: many; J: TRBJ2-2
CDR3: CASSPGSGHGSYNEQFF; DNA: TGTGCCAGCAGTCCCGGTTCGGGCCACGGCTCCTACAATGAGCAGTTCTTC; D: -; V: TRBV27; size: many; J: TRBJ2-1
CDR3: CASSPNDKKLFF; DNA: TGTGCCAGCAGTCCGAATGACAAAAAACTGTTTTTT; D: -; V: TRBV12-3/TRBV12-4; size: -; J: TRBJ1-4
CDR3: CASSISLRNTEAFF; DNA: TGTGCCAGTAGTATCAGTCTTCGGAACACTGAAGCTTTCTTT; D: -; V: TRBV19; size: many; J: TRBJ1-1
CDR3: CASSQVERGGYEQYF; DNA: TGCGCCAGCAGCCAAGTCGAGCGGGGGGGCTACGAGCAGTACTTC; D: TRBD2; V: TRBV4-1; size: few; J: TRBJ2-7
CDR3: CATSRDEDRYSNQPQHF; DNA: TGTGCCACCAGCAGAGATGAGGACAGATATAGCAATCAGCCCCAGCATTTT; D: -; V: TRBV15; size: many; J: TRBJ1-5
CDR3: CASSPLGVGEQYF; DNA: TGTGCCAGCAGCCCCCTGGGGGTGGGCGAGCAGTACTTC; D: -; V: TRBV11-2; size: many; J: TRBJ2-7
CDR3: CASSPPSGRYYNEQFF; DNA: TGTGCCAGCAGCCCCCCTTCGGGGAGGTACTACAATGAGCAGTTCTTC; D: -; V: TRBV9; size: -; J: TRBJ2-1
CDR3: CASSLVVQGQEQYF; DNA: TGTGCCAGCAGCTTAGTCGTGCAGGGCCAGGAACAGTACTTC; D: -; V: TRBV7-9; size: many; J: TRBJ2-4